The text below deals with one TCR beta chain. Its cognate antigen is unknown. These data are taken from a study of T cells after yellow fever vaccination. Study information: Where fractions had low cell numbers, libraries were prepared from them with the SMART-Seq v4 Ultra Low Input RNA kit. General observations from the study: In post-booster samples, most primary-vaccination clones reappeared (around 95% CD4, 75% to 90% CD8). A weaker but faster secondary response was observed, peaking on day 5 versus 15.

Generation of TCR cDNA used 5'RACE template switching (which added a universal primer site and UMIs). TCRdb analysed the 5' RACE reads with MiXCR anew, one entry per CDR3 protein. The sample includes 180,000 or so distinct CDR3 sequences, more than 9.5% of them seen just once. V lost 5 bases and J lost 4, with 19 bases in between. Germline V gene data show CDR1 as SEHNR and CDR2 as FQNEAQ (reference sequence). The CDR3 totals 16 residues. The sample here was CD8+ T cells sorted from PBMCs, taken 15 days after the yellow fever booster vaccination. This clonotype originated in a man between 18 and 29 years old who received the YFV17D yellow fever vaccine. The chain employs TRBV7-9 and TRBJ2-3; tentatively, D is TRBD2 (6 bases). The CDR3 sequence: CASSLGYGGGADTQYF. The CDR3 DNA sequence: TGTGCCAGCAGCCTTGGCTACGGGGGTGGCGCAGATACGCAGTATTTT.